These 26 T cell receptor beta chains were sequenced from one sample in a study of shared T cell receptors in the human thymus. TCRdb's copy holds only in-frame clones and misses some; the assay was immunoSEQ multiplex PCR. The sample lists over 650,000 clones, approximately 87% occurring once. These data were also reused for a study on human thymus T cells.

The sequenced sample was thymocytes. These receptor sequences come from a boy under two years old with a congenital heart defect.

The V and J genes are TRBV27 and TRBJ2-2; D perhaps matches TRBD2 (6 bases). Germline values: CDR1 MNHEY, CDR2 SMNVEV (reference sequence). CDR3 length: 16 residues. Trimming cost V 4 bases and J 2 bases, with 14 bases left between them. The CDR3 DNA is TGTGCCAGCAGTTGGCCCAGCGGGCGCAACACCGGGGAGCTGTTTTTT. It specifies CASSWPSGRNTGELFF.

For the CDR3, the DNA is TGTGCCAGCAGTCCAACAGGGGGCGCCTACGAGCAGTACTTC. Amino acid sequence: CASSPTGGAYEQYF. This chain links TRBV6-5 with TRBJ2-5, with TRBD1 matching over 9 bases. The J call is in doubt because the DNA end fits TRBJ2-7 better. The CDR3 is made up of 14 amino acids. CDR1 and CDR2 (germline): MNHEY, SVGAGI.

The chain is built from TRBV25-1 and TRBJ1-2, with a tentative D call TRBD1 (5 bases). The V end was cut by 3 bases, the J end by 8 bases, with 13 bases between. This CDR3 region has 13 residues. The germline gives CDR1 MGHDK, CDR2 SYGVNS. The CDR3 sequence is CASSEQGPAGYTF. The DNA of the CDR3 is TGTGCCAGCAGTGAGCAGGGTCCTGCAGGCTACACCTTC.

V is TRBV7-2 and J is TRBJ1-5; unclear D gene. V was trimmed by 1 base and J by 4 bases, leaving 11 bases between them. Germline V gene lookup returns CDR1 SGHTA and CDR2 FQGNSA. The CDR3 is made up of 15 amino acids. CDR3 region: CASSLGPAVNQPQHF. CDR3 DNA: TGTGCCAGCAGCTTAGGCCCCGCGGTAAATCAGCCCCAGCATTTT.

This clone was seen more than once but under ten times. The chain has TRBV15 and TRBJ1-3; D remains unclear. The ends were cut back, 0 bases at V and 0 bases at J, with 12 bases in the middle. Germline CDR1 reads LNHNV; CDR2 reads YYDKDF (reference sequence). The length of the CDR3 is 17 residues. CDR3 sequence: CATSRDGTVLSGNTIYF. The CDR3 bases are TGTGCCACCAGCAGAGATGGTACAGTCCTCTCTGGAAACACCATATATTTT.

J is TRBJ1-1 and V is TRBV21-1; the table's D call, TRBD1, was not checked against the DNA. TRBV21-1 is deemed a pseudogene. CDR3 size: 14 residues. The CDR3, as DNA: TGTGCCAGCAGCACGACAGGGGTTAACGCTGAAGCTTTCTTT. Translation: CASSTTGVNAEAFF.

This rearrangement joins TRBV7-9 to TRBJ1-2; 7 nucleotides align to TRBD1. This CDR3 is built from 18 residues. Germline V gene sequence: CDR1 SEHNR, CDR2 FQNEAQ (reference sequence). Trimming took 2 bases from V and 4 from J; bases not matched to a gene: 16. The CDR3 reads CASSLPTTPQGTIYGYTF. CDR3 coding DNA: TGTGCCAGCAGCTTACCGACCACTCCACAGGGGACCATCTATGGCTACACCTTC.

This CDR3 is CASSQASYTGQEIFNEKLFF. The CDR3, as DNA: TGCGCCAGCAGCCAAGCTTCCTACACGGGACAGGAGATTTTTAATGAAAAACTGTTTTTT. This sequence joins TRBV4-3 and TRBJ1-4; TRBD1 matches 8 bases. The germline gives CDR1 LGHNA, CDR2 YSLEER. The CDR3 loop spans 20 amino acids. V lost 1 base, J lost 4 bases, and 17 bases stayed unmatched.

The chain has TRBV18 and TRBJ1-1, with TRBD1 as a possible D gene (6 bases). With 5 bases removed from V and 4 bases from J, the gap between germline ends came to 8 bases. CDR3 length: 12 amino acids. Germline V CDR1 and CDR2: KGHSH, LQKENI. CDR3 residues: CASSTGTTEAFF. The CDR3 bases are TGTGCCAGCTCAACAGGGACCACTGAAGCTTTCTTT.

This clone turned up a few times. The chain has TRBV29-1 and TRBJ2-1; TRBD2 agrees at 9 bases. V dropped 4 bases and J dropped 2; count of bases not matched to a gene: 3. CDR1 SQVTM and CDR2 ANQGSEA come from the germline V gene. This CDR3 region has 14 residues. CDR3 coding DNA: TGCAGCGTTGTAGCGGGAGCGGCCTACAATGAGCAGTTCTTC. This codes for CSVVAGAAYNEQFF.

This chain links TRBV4-3 with TRBJ2-1; TRBD2 aligns across 10 bases. There are 17 residues in the CDR3. Germline loops: CDR1 LGHNA, CDR2 YSLEER. J was trimmed by 7 bases and V by 0 bases; bases with no gene match: 9. In DNA form, the CDR3 reads TGCGCCAGCAGCCAAGATTTAGGCCTAGCGGGGGATAATGAGCAGTTCTTC. Translation gives CASSQDLGLAGDNEQFF.

This chain uses TRBV14 with TRBJ2-7; D is possibly TRBD1 (6 bases). Per the germline V gene, CDR1 is SGHDN and CDR2 is FVKESK. The CDR3 contains 14 residues. The ends were cut back, 4 bases at V and 0 bases at J, with 10 bases in the middle. The chain's CDR3 is CASSRRQDSYEQYF. In DNA, the CDR3 is TGTGCCAGCAGCCGGCGACAGGACTCCTACGAGCAGTACTTC. The full variable domain, its missing parts supplied by reference TRBV14 and TRBJ2-7, is EAGVTQFPSHSVIEKGQTVTLRCDPISGHDNLYWYRRVMGKEIKFLLHFVKESKQDESGMPNNRFLAERTGGTYSTLKVQPAELEDSGVYFCASSRRQDSYEQYFGPGTRLTVT.

There are a few counts of this clone. The V and J genes are TRBV19 and TRBJ1-5; D not resolved. The length of the CDR3 is 18 residues. Trimming left V 3 bases short and J 3 bases short, with 21 bases between. CDR1 and CDR2 from the germline V gene are LNHDA and SQIVND (reference sequence). In nucleotides, the CDR3 is TGTGCCAGTAGTATGGCCCTCTTCGGGGAAGGAGACAATCAGCCCCAGCATTTT. It is translated as CASSMALFGEGDNQPQHF.

The chain recombines TRBV7-8 with TRBJ2-2, with TRBD1 identical over 8 bases. This CDR3 has 17 amino acids. Germline-derived CDR1 and CDR2 are SGHVS and FQNEAQ. V shed 5 bases and J 4 bases; nucleotides not matched to a gene: 12. CDR3 bases: TGTGCCAGCAGCCAGGCGCAGGGGGCGCGGTTCACCGGGGAGCTGTTTTTT. Amino acids: CASSQAQGARFTGELFF.

The J gene is TRBJ1-2, the V gene TRBV7-4; tentative D call: TRBD1 (6 bases). Germline assignment: CDR1 SGHVT and CDR2 SQSDAQ. The CDR3 runs 13 residues. Trimming pared 1 base from V and 6 bases from J, leaving 9 bases between. CDR3 protein: CASSLDRVDGYTF. Written as DNA, the CDR3 is TGTGCCAGCAGCTTAGACAGGGTCGATGGCTACACCTTC.

The rearrangement joins TRBV28 to TRBJ1-5; no definite D call. Trimming removed 2 bases at V and 0 bases at J, with 11 bases between. This CDR3 is 16 amino acids long. Germline CDR1 is MDHEN and CDR2 is SYDVKM. CDR3 bases: TGTGCCAGCAGTTTACATCTGAAGCATAGCAATCAGCCCCAGCATTTT. Translated, it gives CASSLHLKHSNQPQHF.

V is TRBV11-2 and J is TRBJ1-2; the D is unclear. Trimming pared 1 base from V and 4 bases from J, leaving 7 bases between. The CDR3 has 13 amino acids. From germline, CDR1 is SGHAT and CDR2 FQNNGV. In DNA, the CDR3 is TGTGCCAGCAGCTTAGGCGGGCCCTATGGCTACACCTTC. Residues: CASSLGGPYGYTF.

The count of this clone is one. V usage is TRBV7-2 and J usage is TRBJ2-7; no clear D. Trimming took 2 bases from V and 0 from J, leaving 8 bases between them. The CDR3 totals 14 residues. From germline, CDR1 is SGHTA and CDR2 FQGNSA. The CDR3 DNA sequence: TGTGCCAGCAGCTTAACAGTCCTCTCCTACGAGCAGTACTTC. Amino acids: CASSLTVLSYEQYF. The full variable domain, its missing parts supplied by reference TRBV7-2 and TRBJ2-7, is GAGVSQSPSNKVTEKGKDVELRCDPISGHTALYWYRQSLGQGLEFLIYFQGNSAPDKSGLPSDRFSAERTGGSVSTLTIQRTQQEDSAVYLCASSLTVLSYEQYFGPGTRLTVT.

This clone has just one count. V and J are TRBV5-1 and TRBJ2-2; no clear D gene. Trimming pared 4 bases from V and 5 bases from J, leaving 9 bases between. Germline V lookup: CDR1 SGHRS, CDR2 YFSETQ. The CDR3 runs 13 residues. The CDR3 region is CASSVIQTGELFF. The CDR3 DNA is TGCGCCAGCAGCGTCATCCAGACCGGGGAGCTGTTTTTT.

V and J are TRBV29-1 and TRBJ2-7; a weak D match, TRBD1 (5 bases). CDR1 is SQVTM, CDR2 ANQGSEA, per germline. There are 14 residues in the CDR3. The V end lost 4 bases, the J end lost 3 bases, and 16 bases lay between the germline ends. CDR3 protein: CSVGTKGYGYEQYF. In DNA form, the CDR3 reads TGCAGCGTTGGAACAAAGGGGTATGGCTACGAGCAGTACTTC.

This rearrangement joins TRBV4-3 to TRBJ2-7, with a possible D match to TRBD1 (6 bases). The germline V and J ends were trimmed by 3 bases and 5 bases, with 14 bases remaining between them. From germline, CDR1 is LGHNA and CDR2 YSLEER. CDR3 length: 14 amino acids. CDR3 bases: TGCGCCAGCAGCCATCGACAAAACAGGGACGAGCAGTACTTC. Its protein is CASSHRQNRDEQYF.

V is TRBV27 and J is TRBJ1-4; the match to TRBD1 covers 7 bases. V was clipped by 0 bases and J by 6 bases; unmatched bases: 13. The CDR3 spans 18 residues. Germline V gene data show CDR1 as MNHEY and CDR2 as SMNVEV (reference sequence). CDR3 nucleotides: TGTGCCAGCAGTTTATCCCCTGGACAGGCAGGTGTACATGAAAAACTGTTTTTT. Its protein product is CASSLSPGQAGVHEKLFF.

CDR3 in DNA: TGTGCCAGCATTCCAACAGGGGGCCAGGACAATCAGCCCCAGCATTTT. Its protein product is CASIPTGGQDNQPQHF. V usage is TRBV28 and J usage is TRBJ1-5; 9 positions match TRBD1. Per germline, CDR1 MDHEN and CDR2 SYDVKM. V lost 7 bases to trimming and J lost 3 bases; unmatched junction nucleotides: 10. The CDR3 runs 16 residues.

The chain links TRBV11-2 to TRBJ2-4; D might be TRBD2 (5 bases). Trimming removed 0 bases from V and 0 bases from J, with 18 bases in between. The CDR3 totals 19 residues. The germline CDR1 and CDR2 sequences are SGHAT and FQNNGV. The CDR3 is CASSLDRRSEDIAKNIQYF. As DNA, the CDR3 is TGTGCCAGCAGCTTAGATCGGAGGTCGGAGGATATAGCCAAAAACATTCAGTACTTC.

The V gene is TRBV13, the J gene TRBJ2-5; 8 positions agree with TRBD2. V lost 1 base and J lost 4; bases outside the gene matches: 5. The CDR3 loop spans 15 amino acids. Germline V gene lookup returns CDR1 PRHDT and CDR2 FYEKMQ (reference sequence). CDR3 in DNA: TGTGCCAGCAGCTTAGTAACGGGAGGGCGAGAGACCCAGTACTTC. It specifies CASSLVTGGRETQYF. Looking up the rest from reference TRBV13 and TRBJ2-5 gives the full variable domain: AAGVIQSPRHLIKEKRETATLKCYPIPRHDTVYWYQQGPGQDPQFLISFYEKMQSDKGSIPDRFSAQQFSDYHSELNMSSLELGDSALYFCASSLVTGGRETQYFGPGTRLLVL.

This rearrangement joins TRBV4-1 to TRBJ2-7; D is perhaps TRBD1 (5 bases). Germline CDR1 is MGHRA and CDR2 is YSYEKL. The CDR3 covers 16 residues. Trimming removed 0 bases at V and 2 bases at J, with 14 bases between. CDR3 sequence reads: CASSQDQGDIPYEQYF. CDR3 bases: TGCGCCAGCAGCCAAGATCAGGGTGACATCCCCTACGAGCAGTACTTC.